This TCR beta chain was identified during a study of T cells in Graves' hyperthyroidism and ophthalmopathy. Broader study findings: From stable hyperthyroidism, ophthalmopathy was set apart by a 13 V-J model. The majority of expanded thyroid clonotypes above 0.001 also appeared in blood.

RNA transcripts provided the source from which TCR beta CDR3 regions were amplified. TCR CDR3 regions were first amplified by RT-PCR with HTBI primers. A single record per CDR3 protein comes from TCRdb applying MiXCR to the multiplex PCR reads. The sample has 500,000 to 750,000 distinct CDR3 sequences, about 14% seen once. This clonotype was found many times. Its matching antigen is unknown. Uncontrolled infections, other autoimmune diseases, pregnancy or lactation led to exclusion of patients. Diagnostic decisions used clinical symptoms, serum thyroxine and TRAb, thyroid ultrasound and orbital computed tomography. The sample consisted of blood. The TCR comes from a woman between 18 and 29 years old with Graves' ophthalmopathy.

Written as DNA, the CDR3 is TGCAGTGCTCTGGACGGGAGGCAGCCCCAGCATTTT. As protein: CSALDGRQPQHF. J is TRBJ1-5 and V is TRBV20-1; unclear D gene. The V and J ends lost 5 bases and 7 bases respectively, with 12 bases between them. There are 12 residues in the CDR3. Germline lookup yields CDR1 DFQATT and CDR2 SNEGSKA (reference sequence).